This T cell receptor (beta chain) was observed in a study of beta chain features in type 1 diabetes (dated by TCRdb to between 2017 and 2018). Some background on the complete study: Mean age, gender distribution, total cell number and subset yield did not differ between patients and healthy donors. In the study, TCRB repertoires of sorted circulating CD4+ T cell subsets from recently diagnosed type 1 diabetes patients were compared with those of matched healthy donors. Naive and central memory subsets were obtained from all 30 or so donors, but regulatory and stem cell-like memory subsets were isolated from only 8 patients and roughly 8 healthy donors. A total of just under 110,000,000 sorted cells were examined across all samples, and RNA yield correlated strongly with the number of cells per subset.

From its cysteine to its phenylalanine, the CDR3 spans 14 amino acids. Only the CDR3 DNA is retained, 42 bases long and in frame from the first base. The germline V gene gives CDR1 as MDHEN and CDR2 as SYDVKM. For this chain, trimming is 3 bases at the V end and 5 bases at the J end, and the number of junction bases without a gene match is 6. A word on this clone: The antigen it binds to is not known. No base quality values were provided; no much bigger clone lies one nucleotide off.

A single peripheral blood draw of about 120 mL on average was collected from each donor into heparinised tubes. A BD FACSAria II and a panel including CD45RO, CCR7, CD25, CD127, CD95 and CD27 were used to sort naive, central memory, regulatory and stem cell-like memory CD4+ T cells. Purity was above 95% for every sorted population. PBMCs were separated immediately by Lymphoprep density gradient centrifugation and were stained directly, without being cultured. So that batch effects would be minimized, each experiment stained and sorted samples in pairs, pairing one healthy donor with one patient. Overall study outcomes, separate from this receptor: Naive, central memory and regulatory TCRB repertoires appeared more similar among patients than among healthy donors. In all four CD4+ subsets, TCRB CDR3 length was moderately but significantly shorter in type 1 diabetes patients. PCR may preferentially amplify shorter templates, but because patient and control samples were amplified and corrected together, any resulting skew would affect both groups equally. Sequencing cDNA rather than genomic DNA could over-represent highly expressing activated cells, although activation and CD3 levels did not differ between groups. Patients with type 1 diabetes made fewer insertions and deleted more nucleotides at VDJ recombination sites, implying thymic rearrangement abnormalities. Only small numbers of individuals were included in the HLA sub-analyses, which left unresolved whether HLA type had any influence on TCRB rearrangement.

The entire amount of isolated RNA was reverse transcribed using the High Capacity cDNA Reverse Transcription Kit, so the sequenced TCRB transcripts were expressed ones. Naive, central memory and regulatory T cell samples underwent deep immunoSEQ sequencing, averaging about 3.57 million total reads per sample. Sorted cells were lysed in RLT buffer, and RNA was extracted using DNase-treated RNeasy Micro or Mini kits according to cell number. Each cell subset was processed separately to prevent cross-contamination, with patient and healthy donor samples processed together. The immunoSEQ multiplex PCR was used to amplify TCRB sequences from cDNA, generating 87-bp fragments that spanned the CDR3 region. Sequencing of the amplicons was performed on the Illumina HiSeq platform. Turning to the authors' computational methods: Synthetic template baselines were used to correct PCR bias computationally, reads within Hamming distance 2 were collapsed together, and singletons that could not be merged were discarded. Reads were aligned to IMGT to assign V, D and J genes, CDR3 length, and insertions or deletions at six rearrangement sites. Within each subset, clonotype counts were normalized to sorted cell number, and only after that were true diversity and Gini coefficients computed with the tcR R package. The overlap coefficient, calculated on TCRB nucleotide sequences, was used to measure repertoire sharing. Sourced from immuneACCESS, this table was stored by TCRdb with only in-frame sequences that have V and J called. A share of the clones is absent; for the studies checked, an unresolved V gene accounts for under half, and the remainder has no known explanation. V and J calls and clone size follow that table, whereas D and trimming were derived from the DNA. Present in this sample are some 360,000 clones, about 10% of which were seen just once. The ten top clones hold approximately 0.6% of the sample.

The sample comprised central memory CD4+ T cells from blood. The TCR comes from a man younger than 40 with type 1 diabetes. The chain uses TRBV28 and TRBJ1-2; 7 central nucleotides agree with TRBD1. The bases are TGTGCCAGCAGTTTGGACAGGTCCATGTATGGCTACACCTTC. Translated, this is CASSLDRSMYGYTF.